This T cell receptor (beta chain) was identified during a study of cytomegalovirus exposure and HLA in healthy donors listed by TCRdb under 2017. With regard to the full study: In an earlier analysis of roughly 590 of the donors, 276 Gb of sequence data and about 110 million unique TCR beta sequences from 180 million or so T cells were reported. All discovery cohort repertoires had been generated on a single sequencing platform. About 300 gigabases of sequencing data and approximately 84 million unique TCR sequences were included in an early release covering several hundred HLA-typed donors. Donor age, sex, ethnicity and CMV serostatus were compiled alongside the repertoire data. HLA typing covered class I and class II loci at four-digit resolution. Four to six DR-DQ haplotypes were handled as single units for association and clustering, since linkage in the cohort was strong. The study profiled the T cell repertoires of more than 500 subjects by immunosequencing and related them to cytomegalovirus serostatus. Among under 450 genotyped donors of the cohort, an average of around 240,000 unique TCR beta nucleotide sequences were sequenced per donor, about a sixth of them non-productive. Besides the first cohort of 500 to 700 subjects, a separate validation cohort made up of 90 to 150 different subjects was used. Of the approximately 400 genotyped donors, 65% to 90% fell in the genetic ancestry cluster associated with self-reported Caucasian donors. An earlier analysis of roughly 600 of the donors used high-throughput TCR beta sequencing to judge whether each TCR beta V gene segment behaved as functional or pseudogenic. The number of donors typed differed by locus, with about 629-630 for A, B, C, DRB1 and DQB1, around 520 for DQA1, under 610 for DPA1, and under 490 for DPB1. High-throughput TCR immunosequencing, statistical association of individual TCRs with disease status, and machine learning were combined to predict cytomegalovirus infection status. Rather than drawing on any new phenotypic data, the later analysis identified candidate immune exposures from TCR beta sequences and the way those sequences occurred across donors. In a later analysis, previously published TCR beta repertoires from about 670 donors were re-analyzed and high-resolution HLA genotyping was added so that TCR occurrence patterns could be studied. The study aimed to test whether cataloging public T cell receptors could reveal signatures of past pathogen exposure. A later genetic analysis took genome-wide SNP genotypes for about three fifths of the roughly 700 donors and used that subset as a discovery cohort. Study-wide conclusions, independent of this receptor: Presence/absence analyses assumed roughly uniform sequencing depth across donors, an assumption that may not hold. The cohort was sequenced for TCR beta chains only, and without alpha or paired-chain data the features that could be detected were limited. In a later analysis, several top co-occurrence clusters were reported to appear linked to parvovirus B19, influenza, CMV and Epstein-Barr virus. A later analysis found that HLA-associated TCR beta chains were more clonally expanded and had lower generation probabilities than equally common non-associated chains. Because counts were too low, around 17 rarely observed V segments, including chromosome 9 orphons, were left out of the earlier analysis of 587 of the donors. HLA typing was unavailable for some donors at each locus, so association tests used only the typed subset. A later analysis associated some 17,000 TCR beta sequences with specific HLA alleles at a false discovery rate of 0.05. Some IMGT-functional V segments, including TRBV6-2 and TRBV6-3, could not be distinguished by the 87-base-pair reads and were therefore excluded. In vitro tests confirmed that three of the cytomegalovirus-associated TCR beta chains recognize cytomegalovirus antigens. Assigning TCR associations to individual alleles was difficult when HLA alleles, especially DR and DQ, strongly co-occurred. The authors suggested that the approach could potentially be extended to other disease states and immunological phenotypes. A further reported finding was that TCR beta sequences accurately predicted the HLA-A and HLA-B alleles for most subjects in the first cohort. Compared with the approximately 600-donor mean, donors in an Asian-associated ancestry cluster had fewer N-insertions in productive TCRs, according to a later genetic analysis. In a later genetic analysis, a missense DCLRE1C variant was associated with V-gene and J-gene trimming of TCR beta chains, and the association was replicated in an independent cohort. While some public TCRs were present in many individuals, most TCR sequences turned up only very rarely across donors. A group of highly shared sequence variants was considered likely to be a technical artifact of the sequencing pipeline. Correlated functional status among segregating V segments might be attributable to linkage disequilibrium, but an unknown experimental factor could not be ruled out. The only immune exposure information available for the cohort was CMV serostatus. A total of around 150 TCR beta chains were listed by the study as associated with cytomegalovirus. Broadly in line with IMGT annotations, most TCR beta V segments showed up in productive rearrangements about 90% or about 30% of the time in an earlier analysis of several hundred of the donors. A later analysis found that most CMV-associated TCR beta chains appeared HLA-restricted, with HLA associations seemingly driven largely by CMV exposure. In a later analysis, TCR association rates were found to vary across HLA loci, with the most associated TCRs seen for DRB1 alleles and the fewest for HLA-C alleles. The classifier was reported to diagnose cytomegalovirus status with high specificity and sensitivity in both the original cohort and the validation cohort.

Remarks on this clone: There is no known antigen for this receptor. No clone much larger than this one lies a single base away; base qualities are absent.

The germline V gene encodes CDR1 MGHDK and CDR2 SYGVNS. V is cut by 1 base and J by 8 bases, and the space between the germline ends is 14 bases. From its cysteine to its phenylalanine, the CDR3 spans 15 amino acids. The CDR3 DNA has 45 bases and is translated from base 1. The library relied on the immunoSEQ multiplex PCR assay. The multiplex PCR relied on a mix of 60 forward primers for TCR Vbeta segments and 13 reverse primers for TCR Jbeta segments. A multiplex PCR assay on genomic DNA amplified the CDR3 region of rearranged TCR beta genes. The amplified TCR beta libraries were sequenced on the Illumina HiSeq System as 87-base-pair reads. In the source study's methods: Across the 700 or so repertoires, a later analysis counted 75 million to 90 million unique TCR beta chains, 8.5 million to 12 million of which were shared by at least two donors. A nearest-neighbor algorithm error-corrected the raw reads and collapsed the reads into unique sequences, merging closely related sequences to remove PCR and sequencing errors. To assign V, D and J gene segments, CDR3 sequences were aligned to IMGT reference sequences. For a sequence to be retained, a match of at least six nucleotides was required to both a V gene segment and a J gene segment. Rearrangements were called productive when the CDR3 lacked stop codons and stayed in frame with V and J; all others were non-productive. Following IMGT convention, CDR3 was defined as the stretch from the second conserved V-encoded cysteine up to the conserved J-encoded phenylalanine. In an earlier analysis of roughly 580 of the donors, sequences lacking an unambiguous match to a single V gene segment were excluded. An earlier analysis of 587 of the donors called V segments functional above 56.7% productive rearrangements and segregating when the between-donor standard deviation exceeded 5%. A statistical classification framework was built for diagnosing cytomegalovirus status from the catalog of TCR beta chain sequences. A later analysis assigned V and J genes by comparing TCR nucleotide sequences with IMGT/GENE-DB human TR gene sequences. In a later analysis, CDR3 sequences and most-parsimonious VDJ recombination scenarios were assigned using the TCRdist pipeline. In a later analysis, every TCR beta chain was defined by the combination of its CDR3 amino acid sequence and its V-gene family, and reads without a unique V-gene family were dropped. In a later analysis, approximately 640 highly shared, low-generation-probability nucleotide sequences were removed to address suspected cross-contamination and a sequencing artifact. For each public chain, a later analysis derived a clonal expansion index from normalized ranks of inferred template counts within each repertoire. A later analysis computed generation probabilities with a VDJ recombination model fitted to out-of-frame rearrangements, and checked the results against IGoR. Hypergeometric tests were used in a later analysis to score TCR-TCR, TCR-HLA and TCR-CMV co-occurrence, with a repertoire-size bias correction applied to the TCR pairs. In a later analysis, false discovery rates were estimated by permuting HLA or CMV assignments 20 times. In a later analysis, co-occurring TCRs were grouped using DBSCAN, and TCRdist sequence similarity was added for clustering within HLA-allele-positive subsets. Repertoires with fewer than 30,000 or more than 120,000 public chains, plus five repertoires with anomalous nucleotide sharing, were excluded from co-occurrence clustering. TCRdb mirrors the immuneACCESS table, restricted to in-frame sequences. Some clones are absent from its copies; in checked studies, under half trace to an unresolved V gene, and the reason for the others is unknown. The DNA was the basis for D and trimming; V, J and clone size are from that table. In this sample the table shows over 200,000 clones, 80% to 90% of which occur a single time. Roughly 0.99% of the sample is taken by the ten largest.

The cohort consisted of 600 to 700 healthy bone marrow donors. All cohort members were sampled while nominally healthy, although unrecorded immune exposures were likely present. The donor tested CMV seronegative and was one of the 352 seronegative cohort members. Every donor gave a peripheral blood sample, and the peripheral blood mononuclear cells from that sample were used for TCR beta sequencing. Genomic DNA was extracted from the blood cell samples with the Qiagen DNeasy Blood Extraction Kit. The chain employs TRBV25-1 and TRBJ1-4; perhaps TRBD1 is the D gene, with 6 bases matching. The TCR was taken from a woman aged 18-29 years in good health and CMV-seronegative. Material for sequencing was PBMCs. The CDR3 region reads CASSEWGTGREKLFF. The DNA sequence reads TGTGCCAGCAGTGAATGGGGAACAGGGCGAGAAAAACTGTTTTTT.